The following is a T cell receptor beta chain sequence with its context. These data belong to a study of blood T cell repertoires in COVID-19. The overall study: Sources were T cells, B-cell-depleted T cells, or PBMCs; the material itself was cDNA or gDNA.

Some clones are missing from TCRdb's copy, which holds only in-frame ones; the method was immunoSEQ multiplex PCR. Of about 100,000 clones in the sample, around 73% were seen once. This CDR3 contains 14 residues. Germline-derived CDR1 and CDR2 are SGHAT and FQNNGV. V gave up 5 bases and J gave up 6 bases, with 11 bases separating them. The source of this sequence is a man aged 55 to 69 with active or convalescent COVID-19. The chain employs TRBV11-2 and TRBJ1-6; no definite D call. Sequenced material: peripheral blood. The CDR3 nucleotides are TGTGCCAGCAGCCTGGCGCGGGTTAATTCACCCCTCCACTTT. Amino acid sequence: CASSLARVNSPLHF.